This entry lists 27 T cell receptor beta chains sequenced from one sample in a study of blood T cell repertoires in COVID-19. Clones were read by immunoSEQ multiplex PCR, and TCRdb kept only the in-frame ones, dropping some. Of 180,000 or so clones in the sample, about 81% were seen once. Sequenced: peripheral blood. The origin of the receptors is a woman of 80 years or more with COVID-19, enrolled during active disease.

V is TRBV5-1 and J is TRBJ2-3, with 15 nucleotides matching TRBD2. V lost 4 bases and J lost 6; bases outside the gene matches: 6. CDR1 and CDR2 from the germline V gene are SGHRS and YFSETQ. CDR3 size: 16 residues. Written as DNA, the CDR3 is TGCGCCAGCAGCCAAGGACTAGCGGGAGGGGTGGATACGCAGTATTTT. The encoded protein is CASSQGLAGGVDTQYF.

The gene calls are TRBV15 and TRBJ2-1; D is undetermined. CDR1 and CDR2 (germline): LNHNV, YYDKDF (reference sequence). V lost 7 bases, J lost 0 bases, and 13 bases lay in between. The CDR3 has 15 residues. The CDR3 region has the DNA TGTGCCACCACCCCATCGTACGGCTCCTACAATGAGCAGTTCTTC. Protein product: CATTPSYGSYNEQFF.

V is TRBV19 and J is TRBJ1-1, with TRBD1 as a possible D gene (5 bases). Per germline, CDR1 LNHDA and CDR2 SQIVND (reference sequence). The CDR3 sequence is 14 residues long. V was cut by 5 bases and J by 4 bases, with 14 bases left in between. The CDR3 loop is CASSSDGGVTEAFF. The CDR3 bases are TGTGCCAGTAGTTCGGACGGGGGGGTCACTGAAGCTTTCTTT.

This chain links TRBV3-1 (or the pseudogene TRBV3-2) with TRBJ1-4; tentative D call: TRBD1 (6 bases). The CDR3 totals 14 residues. With 4 bases removed from V and 8 bases from J, the gap between germline ends came to 14 bases. The germline V gene encodes CDR1 LGHDT and CDR2 YNNKEL (reference sequence). CDR3 sequence reads: CASSPRGGREKLFF. The CDR3 nucleotides are TGTGCCAGCAGCCCCCGGGGGGGCCGGGAAAAACTGTTTTTT.

This clone has just a few counts. This chain links TRBV5-4 with TRBJ1-2; unclear D gene. Germline-derived CDR1 and CDR2 are SGHNT and YYREEE (reference sequence). This CDR3 is 13 amino acids long. V was clipped by 2 bases and J by 4 bases, with 9 bases between them. The CDR3 DNA follows: TGTGCCAGCAGCTTCTCGGGGAGCTATGGCTACACCTTC. It translates to CASSFSGSYGYTF. The entire variable domain, with the rest obtained from reference TRBV5-4 and TRBJ1-2, is as follows: ETGVTQSPTHLIKTRGQQVTLRCSSQSGHNTVSWYQQALGQGPQFIFQYYREEENGRGNFPPRFSGLQFPNYSSELNVNALELDDSALYLCASSFSGSYGYTFGSGTRLTVV.

The chain employs TRBV28 and TRBJ2-2; 11 bases are a match to TRBD2. V was pared by 4 bases and J by 5 bases, with 9 bases of the junction left unmatched. CDR1 and CDR2 from the germline V gene are MDHEN and SYDVKM. CDR3 length: 17 amino acids. CDR3 amino acids: CASSSGLAGMYTGELFF. The CDR3 DNA is TGTGCCAGCAGTTCCGGACTAGCGGGCATGTATACCGGGGAGCTGTTTTTT.

J is TRBJ1-2 and V is TRBV4-1; weak D call: TRBD1 (5 bases). Germline CDR1 and CDR2: MGHRA and YSYEKL. Trimming shortened V by 3 bases and J by 2 bases, and 13 bases separated the two germline ends. This CDR3 has 15 amino acids. The CDR3 region has the DNA TGCGCCAGCAGCCAGAACCCGACAGCCAACTATGGCTACACCTTC. This encodes CASSQNPTANYGYTF.

CDR3: CASRWGTASTDTQYF. CDR3 sequence (DNA): TGTGCCAGCAGGTGGGGGACAGCCAGCACAGATACGCAGTATTTT. The chain carries TRBV5-5 and TRBJ2-3; 7 bases fit TRBD1. The germline CDR1 and CDR2 sequences are SGHKS and YYEKEE (reference sequence). V shed 5 bases, J shed 0 bases, and the junction held 6 bases outside the gene matches. The CDR3 runs to 15 residues.

This clone was seen a single time. J is TRBJ2-6 and V is TRBV7-2, with TRBD1 as a possible D gene (6 bases). The ends were cut back, 5 bases at V and 0 bases at J, with 14 bases in the middle. The CDR3 sequence is 17 residues long. Germline CDR1 and CDR2: SGHTA and FQGNSA. The CDR3 DNA reads TGTGCCAGCAGCATACAGGGTATTCGCTCTGGGGCCAACGTCCTGACTTTC. It specifies CASSIQGIRSGANVLTF.

The chain employs TRBV10-3 and TRBJ2-2; D may match TRBD1 or TRBD2 (5 bases each). The CDR3 loop spans 12 amino acids. The germline V gene encodes CDR1 ENHRY and CDR2 SYGVKD. V lost 10 bases and J lost 6, with 12 bases in between. CDR3 DNA sequence: TGTGCCACCAGGGAGCGAGCCGGGGAGCTGTTTTTT. This sequence encodes CATRERAGELFF.

This clone was observed once. The J gene is TRBJ1-3, the V gene TRBV28; unclear D gene. V lost 6 bases, J lost 3 bases, and 12 bases lay in between. Germline V gives CDR1 MDHEN, CDR2 SYDVKM. The CDR3 loop spans 14 amino acids. The CDR3 region is CASRWRLGGNTIYF. The CDR3 nucleotides are TGTGCCAGCAGGTGGAGGTTGGGTGGAAACACCATATATTTT.

This sequence joins TRBV28 and TRBJ1-5; no clear D gene. V lost 4 bases and J lost 4, with 8 bases in between. CDR3 length: 13 residues. The germline gives CDR1 MDHEN, CDR2 SYDVKM. This CDR3 reads CASSSSVNQPQHF. The CDR3 nucleotides are TGTGCCAGCAGTTCATCAGTGAATCAGCCCCAGCATTTT.

The chain is built from TRBV5-1 and TRBJ2-3; possibly TRBD1 for D (6 bases). Germline assignment: CDR1 SGHRS and CDR2 YFSETQ. This CDR3 spans 15 amino acids. V gave up 0 bases and J gave up 2 bases, with 10 bases separating them. The DNA for the CDR3 is TGCGCCAGCAGCTTGGATCAGGGGACCACAGATACGCAGTATTTT. It encodes CASSLDQGTTDTQYF.

This chain uses TRBV7-9 with TRBJ2-3; the D gene is possibly TRBD1 (6 bases). The germline V gene encodes CDR1 SEHNR and CDR2 FQNEAQ (reference sequence). The CDR3 spans 13 residues. With 7 bases removed from V and 0 bases from J, the gap between germline ends came to 8 bases. CDR3 sequence (DNA): TGTGCCAGCACGAGGGGGAGCACAGATACGCAGTATTTT. Protein product: CASTRGSTDTQYF.

The chain combines TRBV6-6 with TRBJ1-2, with TRBD1 matching 8 bases. Per the germline V gene, CDR1 is MNHNY and CDR2 is SVGAGI (reference sequence). With V trimmed by 2 bases and J by 9 bases, 5 bases remained unmatched. This CDR3 contains 13 residues. The CDR3 reads CASSYVTGESYTF. The CDR3 nucleotides are TGTGCCAGCAGTTACGTGACAGGGGAGAGCTACACCTTC.

The genes are TRBV27 and TRBJ2-3; D remains unclear. The CDR3 is 14 residues long. V was shortened by 11 bases and J by 1 base, with 16 bases between the two germline ends. The germline gives CDR1 MNHEY, CDR2 SMNVEV (reference sequence). This CDR3 reads CAPLRRQGTDTQYF. The DNA for the CDR3 is TGTGCCCCTCTTCGACGGCAGGGCACAGATACGCAGTATTTT.

CDR3: CASSLAGGENTGELFF. DNA for the CDR3: TGTGCCAGCAGCTTGGCTGGGGGGGAGAACACCGGGGAGCTGTTTTTT. This chain uses TRBV5-6 with TRBJ2-2, with 7 bases fitting TRBD2. Per germline, CDR1 SGHDT and CDR2 YYEEEE. The junction had 3 bases not matched to a gene; V was cut back by 0 bases and J by 1 base. CDR3 length equals 16 residues.

This chain joins TRBV7-2 and TRBJ2-7; TRBD2 aligns across 9 bases. V dropped 1 base and J dropped 4; count of bases not matched to a gene: 8. The CDR3 covers 16 residues. In germline, CDR1 is SGHTA, CDR2 FQGNSA. The CDR3 reads CASSLVRASGTYEQYF. The CDR3 DNA sequence: TGTGCCAGCAGCTTAGTCCGGGCTAGCGGGACTTACGAGCAGTACTTC.

The V and J genes are TRBV7-9 and TRBJ1-1; perhaps TRBD1 as D (6 bases). Germline V gene lookup returns CDR1 SEHNR and CDR2 FQNEAQ (reference sequence). This CDR3 spans 15 amino acids. Trimming cost V 5 bases and J 1 base, with 14 bases left between them. CDR3 in amino acids: CASSLTDRSNTEAFF. The CDR3, as DNA: TGTGCCAGCAGCCTCACCGACAGGTCGAACACTGAAGCTTTCTTT. Based on the CDR3 plus reference TRBV7-9 and TRBJ1-1, the full variable domain is DTGVSQNPRHKITKRGQNVTFRCDPISEHNRLYWYRQTLGQGPEFLTYFQNEAQLEKSRLLSDRFSAERPKGSFSTLEIQRTEQGDSAMYLCASSLTDRSNTEAFFGQGTRLTVV.

The chain has TRBV24-1 and TRBJ2-7; 8 bases map to TRBD1. J lost 2 bases, V lost 4 bases, and 9 bases had no gene match. This CDR3 comprises 16 residues. CDR1 is KGHDR, CDR2 SFDVKD, per germline. As DNA, the CDR3 is TGTGCCACCAGTGACGCCGGGGACAGGCGACCCTACGAGCAGTACTTC. This encodes CATSDAGDRRPYEQYF.

This clone was seen a few times. The chain uses TRBV3-1 (or the pseudogene TRBV3-2) and TRBJ2-7; 8 bases map to TRBD1. Germline V gene sequence: CDR1 LGHDT, CDR2 YNNKEL (reference sequence). The ends lost 2 bases at V and 4 bases at J; junction bases unmatched: 10. The CDR3 has 16 amino acids. The CDR3 DNA reads TGTGCCAGCAGCCAATATGGGACAGGCATCTCTTACGAGCAGTACTTC. Translating it yields CASSQYGTGISYEQYF.

This chain connects TRBV29-1 to TRBJ2-7; D is possibly TRBD2 (6 bases). This CDR3 contains 13 residues. Trimming pared 2 bases from V and 1 base from J, leaving 9 bases between. Germline V CDR1 and CDR2: SQVTM, ANQGSEA. CDR3 residues: CSVELAQSYEQYF. CDR3 DNA sequence: TGCAGCGTTGAACTAGCGCAATCCTACGAGCAGTACTTC.

This clone has just a few counts. This chain uses TRBV9 with TRBJ2-3; TRBD1 matches 11 bases. J was trimmed by 2 bases and V by 4 bases; bases with no gene match: 6. The CDR3 covers 16 residues. Germline lookup yields CDR1 SGDLS and CDR2 YYNGEE. The CDR3 is CASSPGTGGFTDTQYF. DNA of the CDR3: TGTGCCAGCAGCCCAGGGACAGGGGGATTCACAGATACGCAGTATTTT.

The V call is TRBV10-3, the J call TRBJ1-4; 8 bases are shared with TRBD1. V lost 2 bases, J lost 4 bases, and 3 bases stayed unmatched. The CDR3 has 15 amino acids. In germline, CDR1 is ENHRY, CDR2 SYGVKD. The CDR3 loop reads CAISETGQGNEKLFF. Written as DNA, the CDR3 is TGTGCCATCAGTGAGACTGGACAGGGTAATGAAAAACTGTTTTTT.

In this sample, this clone turned up a few times. The chain joins TRBV27 to TRBJ2-3, with D maybe TRBD1 (6 bases). CDR1 MNHEY and CDR2 SMNVEV come from the germline V gene (reference sequence). The CDR3 has 16 amino acids. V lost 8 bases and J lost 3, with 21 bases in between. Written as DNA, the CDR3 is TGTGCCAGCCGTAGACAGGCCTTCGAGCATACAGATACGCAGTATTTT. It specifies CASRRQAFEHTDTQYF.

This sequence joins TRBV28 and TRBJ2-1; D might be TRBD2 (6 bases). This CDR3 comprises 14 residues. V lost 7 bases and J 2 bases, leaving 12 bases between the germline ends. The germline gives CDR1 MDHEN, CDR2 SYDVKM. CDR3 protein: CASNPGGPYNEQFF. The CDR3 DNA sequence: TGTGCCAGCAACCCCGGGGGACCCTACAATGAGCAGTTCTTC.

The chain employs TRBV19 and TRBJ2-2; tentative D call: TRBD2 (5 bases). CDR3 size: 15 residues. Germline V gives CDR1 LNHDA, CDR2 SQIVND (reference sequence). Trimming took 1 base from V and 6 from J, leaving 12 bases between them. CDR3 DNA: TGTGCCAGTAGTATAGGGCAGCCCGGGGCCGGGGAGCTGTTTTTT. Protein product: CASSIGQPGAGELFF.